This T cell receptor beta chain was sequenced in a study of blood T cell repertoires in COVID-19. Authors' processing steps: Reference gene primer amplification gave estimated nucleated cell counts. Here immunoSEQ multiplex PCR was the method, and the copy in TCRdb shows in-frame clones only, minus some. V and J calls and clone size follow that table, whereas D and trimming were derived from the DNA. The top ten hold around 5.2% of the sample, which has some 180,000 clones, approximately 82% seen once. The CDR3 is 15 amino acids. The V gene's germline CDR1 is MDHEN and CDR2 SYDVKM. V dropped 8 bases and J dropped 0; count of bases not matched to a gene: 6. Recruits, aged roughly 18 to 89 years, lived in under 25 US areas.

The chain employs TRBV28 and TRBJ2-2; 7 bases line up with TRBD2. Sequenced: PBMCs or T cells enriched from blood (not recorded which). This receptor was identified in a woman aged 60-75 years with acute COVID-19. The CDR3: CASSIGGANTGELFF. Written as DNA, the CDR3 is TGTGCCAGCTCGATTGGGGGGGCGAACACCGGGGAGCTGTTTTTT.